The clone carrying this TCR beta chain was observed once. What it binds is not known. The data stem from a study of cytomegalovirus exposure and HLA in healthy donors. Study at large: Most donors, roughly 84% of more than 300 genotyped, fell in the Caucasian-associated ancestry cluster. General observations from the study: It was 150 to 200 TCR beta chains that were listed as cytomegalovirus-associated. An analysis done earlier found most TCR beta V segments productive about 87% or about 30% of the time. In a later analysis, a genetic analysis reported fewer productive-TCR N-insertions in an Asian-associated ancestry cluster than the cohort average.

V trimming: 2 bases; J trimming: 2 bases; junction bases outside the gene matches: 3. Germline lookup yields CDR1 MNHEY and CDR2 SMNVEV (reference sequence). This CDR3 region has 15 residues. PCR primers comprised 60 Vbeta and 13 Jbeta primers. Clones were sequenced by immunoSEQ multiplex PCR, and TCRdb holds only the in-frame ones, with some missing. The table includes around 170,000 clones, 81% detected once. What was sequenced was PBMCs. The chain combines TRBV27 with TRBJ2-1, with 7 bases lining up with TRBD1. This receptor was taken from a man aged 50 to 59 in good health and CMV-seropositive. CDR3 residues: CASSLQGGAYNEQFF. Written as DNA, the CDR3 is TGTGCCAGCAGTTTACAAGGGGGCGCCTACAATGAGCAGTTCTTC.